Listed here are 28 T cell receptor beta chains from one sample, sequenced in a study of T cell changes during pregnancy in multiple sclerosis. Method: immunoSEQ multiplex PCR; TCRdb's copy keeps in-frame clones and lacks some. The table includes tens of thousands of clones, roughly nine tenths detected once. Sequenced here: CD8+ T cells from peripheral blood mononuclear cells, sampled in the third trimester of pregnancy. The receptor source for this set is a female donor with multiple sclerosis, enrolled in a pregnancy study.

The rearrangement links TRBV28 to TRBJ2-2; TRBD2 agrees at 7 bases. Germline CDR1 MDHEN, CDR2 SYDVKM. The CDR3 totals 17 residues. J was trimmed by 3 bases and V by 2 bases; bases with no gene match: 9. CDR3 DNA sequence: TGTGCCAGCAGTTTACCCGGACTAGGAGATTACACCGGGGAGCTGTTTTTT. It yields the protein CASSLPGLGDYTGELFF.

The chain has TRBV30 and TRBJ1-5; D is uncertain. The germline V and J ends were trimmed by 0 bases and 1 base, with 4 bases remaining between them. There are 13 residues in the CDR3. Germline V gene sequence: CDR1 GTSNPN, CDR2 SVGIG (reference sequence). CDR3 nucleotides: TGTGCCTGGAGTGTTGGCAGCAATCAGCCCCAGCATTTT. Its translation: CAWSVGSNQPQHF.

The rearrangement links TRBV21-1 to TRBJ1-1. TRBV21-1 constitutes a pseudogene. This CDR3 comprises 17 residues. CDR3 DNA sequence: TGTGCCAGCAGCAAACTCGCCCCCCCGGGCGGGGGCACTGAAGCTTTCTTT. This translates into CASSKLAPPGGGTEAFF.

The chain employs TRBV5-1 and TRBJ1-2; D is unresolved. The germline V gene has CDR1 SGHRS and CDR2 YFSETQ. The CDR3 length is 15 residues. Trimming stripped 4 bases from V and 4 bases from J, with 17 bases between. The CDR3 loop is CASSPEGGISYGYTF. DNA for the CDR3: TGCGCCAGCAGCCCGGAGGGCGGGATTTCCTATGGCTACACCTTC.

The rearrangement links TRBV12-5 to TRBJ2-7; 10 bases match TRBD1. Germline V lookup: CDR1 LGHNT, CDR2 FRNRAP. The CDR3 runs to 14 residues. The ends lost 3 bases at V and 6 bases at J; junction bases unmatched: 5. Here the CDR3 DNA reads TGTGCTAGTGGTTTAGGGACAGGGGTTTCCGAGCAGTACTTC. Translated: CASGLGTGVSEQYF.

The genes are TRBV7-9 and TRBJ2-2; D possibly corresponds to TRBD1 (5 bases). Looked up from germline, CDR1 is SEHNR and CDR2 is FQNEAQ (reference sequence). V dropped 9 bases and J dropped 4 bases, with 12 bases sitting between them. There are 13 residues in the CDR3. The DNA of the CDR3 is TGTGCCAGTTATGGGGCTAGCACCGGGGAGCTGTTTTTT. Encoded protein: CASYGASTGELFF.

The V and J genes are TRBV12-5 and TRBJ2-7; D is unresolved. CDR1 and CDR2 (germline): LGHNT, FRNRAP. Trimming left V 0 bases short and J 4 bases short, with 4 bases between. This CDR3 is 12 amino acids long. The CDR3 loop reads CASGLVLYEQYF. CDR3 in DNA: TGTGCTAGTGGTTTGGTACTTTACGAGCAGTACTTC.

The chain couples TRBV7-9 to TRBJ1-5; D is uncertain. This CDR3 spans 12 amino acids. V gave up 5 bases and J gave up 4 bases, with 6 bases separating them. In germline, CDR1 is SEHNR, CDR2 FQNEAQ (reference sequence). CDR3 residues: CASSVLNQPQHF. DNA for the CDR3: TGTGCCAGCAGCGTATTAAATCAGCCCCAGCATTTT. The entire variable domain, with the rest obtained from reference TRBV7-9 and TRBJ1-5, is as follows: DTGVSQNPRHKITKRGQNVTFRCDPISEHNRLYWYRQTLGQGPEFLTYFQNEAQLEKSRLLSDRFSAERPKGSFSTLEIQRTEQGDSAMYLCASSVLNQPQHFGDGTRLSIL.

J is TRBJ2-7 and V is TRBV5-1; TRBD1 matches 10 bases. Germline assignment: CDR1 SGHRS and CDR2 YFSETQ. Trimming cost V 3 bases and J 3 bases; bases outside gene matches: 3. The CDR3 spans 14 residues. The CDR3 protein is CASSSRDRGYEQYF. DNA for the CDR3: TGCGCCAGCAGCTCCCGGGACAGGGGCTACGAGCAGTACTTC.

The J gene is TRBJ1-1, the V gene TRBV7-9; unclear D gene. Germline CDR1 SEHNR, CDR2 FQNEAQ (reference sequence). The CDR3 spans 14 residues. The V end was cut by 0 bases, the J end by 5 bases, with 10 bases between. As DNA, the CDR3 is TGTGCCAGCAGCTTAGCTTTCGGGGATACTGAAGCTTTCTTT. Translated: CASSLAFGDTEAFF.

This clone came up a few times. The V and J genes are TRBV27 and TRBJ1-5, with D uncertain. In germline, CDR1 is MNHEY, CDR2 SMNVEV (reference sequence). The CDR3 runs to 12 residues. V shed 10 bases and J shed 3 bases, with 10 bases lying between them. This chain's CDR3 is CATGLNNQPQHF. In DNA, the CDR3 is TGTGCCACCGGGTTGAACAATCAGCCCCAGCATTTT.

The chain carries TRBV19 and TRBJ2-5, with 8 bases fitting TRBD1. This CDR3 has 16 residues. Germline loops: CDR1 LNHDA, CDR2 SQIVND (reference sequence). V shed 3 bases and J 0 bases; nucleotides not matched to a gene: 6. The CDR3 sequence: CASSIGQGTNQETQYF. The CDR3 DNA sequence: TGTGCCAGTAGTATCGGACAGGGAACGAACCAAGAGACCCAGTACTTC.

The chain couples TRBV25-1 to TRBJ2-1, with D unresolved. Germline lookup yields CDR1 MGHDK and CDR2 SYGVNS. Trimming shortened V by 7 bases and J by 4 bases, and 5 bases separated the two germline ends. The length of the CDR3 is 11 residues. The CDR3 is CASMAYNEQFF. Written as DNA, the CDR3 is TGTGCCAGCATGGCATACAATGAGCAGTTCTTC.

In regard to this clone: A read error may produce the germline difference seen at one junction end. The rearrangement uses TRBV6-1 and TRBJ2-3; D possibly corresponds to TRBD2 (5 bases). The CDR3 runs 12 residues. Per the germline V gene, CDR1 is MNHNS and CDR2 is SASEGT. The CDR3 loop is CAGGGAPDTQYF. CDR3 coding DNA: TGCGCCGGTGGAGGTGCCCCAGATACGCAGTATTTT.

This clone appeared a single time. The CDR3 DNA sequence: TGCGCCAGCAGCTACAACGACTGGCCCCAGCCCCAGCATTTT. Translated, it gives CASSYNDWPQPQHF. J is TRBJ1-5 and V is TRBV10-2; no firm D call. CDR1 and CDR2 from the germline V gene are WSHSY and SAAADI. V was cut by 6 bases and J by 7 bases, with 16 bases left in between. The CDR3 loop spans 14 amino acids.

This chain links TRBV4-1 with TRBJ2-3, with 14 bases identical to TRBD2. Germline trimming cut 0 bases from V and 5 bases from J; bases unmatched to any gene: 4. The CDR3 totals 17 residues. CDR1 is MGHRA, CDR2 YSYEKL, per germline. CDR3 in DNA: TGCGCCAGCAGCCAAGAGACTAGCGGGGGGGCTATAGATACGCAGTATTTT. Protein product: CASSQETSGGAIDTQYF.

The rearrangement joins TRBV23-1 to TRBJ1-2; weak D call: TRBD1 (6 bases). TRBV23-1 is filed as an ORF, its function uncertain. The CDR3 sequence is 20 residues long. The germline V and J ends were trimmed by 0 bases and 4 bases, with 27 bases remaining between them. The CDR3 region has the DNA TGCGCCAGCAGTCAATCGGTGTGTAAAGGGACATCAAGACCGCCCTATGGCTACACCTTC. Encoded protein: CASSQSVCKGTSRPPYGYTF.

This clone was detected ten times or more. The chain employs TRBV18 and TRBJ2-1; tentatively, D is TRBD1 (6 bases). Germline-derived CDR1 and CDR2 are KGHSH and LQKENI. Trimming shortened V by 6 bases and J by 3 bases, and 12 bases separated the two germline ends. The CDR3 spans 14 residues. In nucleotides, the CDR3 is TGTGCCAGCTCTACGACAGGCTACTACAATGAGCAGTTCTTC. This gives the protein CASSTTGYYNEQFF.

This sequence joins TRBV19 and TRBJ2-1, with D possibly matching TRBD2 (6 bases). CDR3 length: 15 residues. Germline CDR1 is LNHDA and CDR2 is SQIVND (reference sequence). V was clipped by 5 bases and J by 4 bases, with 15 bases between them. The CDR3 coding sequence is TGTGCCAGTAGTTCAGGAGGGGACCTATACAATGAGCAGTTCTTC. Translated: CASSSGGDLYNEQFF.

This chain joins TRBV4-3 and TRBJ1-1; D not certain. The CDR3 sequence is 14 residues long. V was cut by 0 bases and J by 1 base, with 6 bases left in between. Looked up from germline, CDR1 is LGHNA and CDR2 is YSLEER. The CDR3 spells CASSQDTRNTEAFF. CDR3 coding DNA: TGCGCCAGCAGCCAAGATACACGGAACACTGAAGCTTTCTTT.

The rearrangement links TRBV4-3 to TRBJ1-1; D possibly corresponds to TRBD1 (6 bases). Trimming pared 4 bases from V and 5 bases from J, leaving 8 bases between. The CDR3 contains 12 residues. Per the germline V gene, CDR1 is LGHNA and CDR2 is YSLEER. CDR3 residues: CASSLQGTEAFF. The CDR3, as DNA: TGCGCCAGCAGCCTACAGGGAACTGAAGCTTTCTTT.

V gene TRBV13 combines with J gene TRBJ2-5, with D maybe TRBD2 (6 bases). This CDR3 is built from 15 residues. V lost 5 bases and J 0 bases, leaving 13 bases between the germline ends. From germline, CDR1 is PRHDT and CDR2 FYEKMQ (reference sequence). In DNA form, the CDR3 reads TGTGCCAGCAGCCAAAGCGGGCGGTACCAAGAGACCCAGTACTTC. Translating it yields CASSQSGRYQETQYF.

The gene calls are TRBV5-6 and TRBJ1-1, with 11 nucleotides matching TRBD1. The ends lost 4 bases at V and 4 bases at J; junction bases unmatched: 6. Germline CDR1 is SGHDT and CDR2 is YYEEEE. The CDR3 extends over 15 amino acids. Here the CDR3 reads CASSAWTGGLTEAFF. The CDR3 DNA follows: TGTGCCAGCAGCGCATGGACAGGGGGCCTCACTGAAGCTTTCTTT. Full variable domain (remainder filled in from reference TRBV5-6 and TRBJ1-1): DAGVTQSPTHLIKTRGQQVTLRCSPKSGHDTVSWYQQALGQGPQFIFQYYEEEERQRGNFPDRFSGHQFPNYSSELNVNALLLGDSALYLCASSAWTGGLTEAFFGQGTRLTVV.

This clone was picked up one time. The rearrangement joins TRBV5-6 to TRBJ1-6; D remains unclear. Trimming left V 0 bases short and J 7 bases short, with 5 bases between. Per the germline V gene, CDR1 is SGHDT and CDR2 is YYEEEE. The length of the CDR3 is 13 residues. The CDR3 loop reads CASSLGGNSPLHF. DNA of the CDR3: TGTGCCAGCAGCTTGGGAGGGAATTCACCCCTCCACTTT.

V and J are TRBV19 and TRBJ2-7; maybe TRBD1 (6 bases). CDR3 size: 16 residues. V was trimmed by 0 bases and J by 3 bases, leaving 15 bases between them. Germline CDR1 reads LNHDA; CDR2 reads SQIVND (reference sequence). CDR3 sequence reads: CASSIEPQGLVYEQYF. In DNA, the CDR3 is TGTGCCAGTAGTATAGAGCCGCAGGGGTTGGTCTACGAGCAGTACTTC.

The chain carries TRBV6-4 and TRBJ1-4; D possibly corresponds to TRBD1 (6 bases). This CDR3 contains 19 residues. Germline V gene sequence: CDR1 MRHNA, CDR2 SNTAGT. Trimming removed 6 bases from V and 5 bases from J, with 28 bases in between. The CDR3 DNA is TGTGCCAGCAGGACCGGATCGGGGGGCGGACGGAAAGGAAATGAAAAACTGTTTTTT. Its protein is CASRTGSGGGRKGNEKLFF.

The chain is built from TRBV5-1 and TRBJ1-3, with 7 bases matching TRBD1. Germline CDR1 reads SGHRS; CDR2 reads YFSETQ. V dropped 4 bases and J dropped 0; count of bases not matched to a gene: 7. The CDR3 length is 16 residues. As DNA, the CDR3 is TGCGCCAGCAGCGATCAACAGGGGCTCTCTGGAAACACCATATATTTT. Protein: CASSDQQGLSGNTIYF.

This clone has more than one count but fewer than ten. The chain uses TRBV12-5 and TRBJ2-2; D uncertain. The V gene's germline CDR1 is LGHNT and CDR2 FRNRAP. V was trimmed by 3 bases and J by 3 bases, leaving 5 bases between them. The CDR3 sequence is 13 residues long. The CDR3 bases are TGTGCTAGTGGTTTCTTGTACACCGGGGAGCTGTTTTTT. Protein: CASGFLYTGELFF. Drawing the rest from reference TRBV12-5 and TRBJ2-2, the complete variable domain is DARVTQTPRHKVTEMGQEVTMRCQPILGHNTVFWYRQTMMQGLELLAYFRNRAPLDDSGMPKDRFSAEMPDATLATLKIQPSEPRDSAVYFCASGFLYTGELFFGEGSRLTVL.